Following are 25 T cell receptor beta chains from one sample sequenced in a study of cytomegalovirus exposure and HLA in healthy donors. The PCR used 60 Vbeta and 13 Jbeta primers. Libraries were prepared by immunoSEQ multiplex PCR; TCRdb keeps only in-frame clonotypes and omits some of them. The table has some 130,000 clones, around 80% seen once. The sample was PBMCs. The receptors were gathered from a man younger than 35 in good health and CMV-seronegative.

The J gene is TRBJ1-2, the V gene TRBV6-6, with D uncertain. The CDR3 loop spans 12 amino acids. Germline CDR1 and CDR2: MNHNY and SVGAGI (reference sequence). V lost 5 bases and J lost 0, with 4 bases in between. CDR3 in amino acids: CASSVTNYGYTF. The DNA for the CDR3 is TGTGCCAGCAGTGTTACTAACTATGGCTACACCTTC.

V usage is TRBV18 and J usage is TRBJ2-7, with D perhaps matching TRBD2 (6 bases). Germline V gives CDR1 KGHSH, CDR2 LQKENI. The CDR3 is 15 amino acids. V lost 4 bases and J 1 base, leaving 14 bases between the germline ends. As DNA, the CDR3 is TGTGCCAGCTCACTGTTTACCGGGGGATCCTACGAGCAGTACGTC. The encoded protein is CASSLFTGGSYEQYV.

J is TRBJ2-1 and V is TRBV6-5; no definite D call. In germline, CDR1 is MNHEY, CDR2 SVGAGI. Trimming shortened V by 4 bases and J by 10 bases, and 8 bases separated the two germline ends. The CDR3 is 11 amino acids. CDR3 DNA: TGTGCCAGCAGTTCCCCCAGGGAGCAGTTCTTC. Translation gives CASSSPREQFF.

The chain is built from TRBV6-4 and TRBJ1-1, with TRBD1 identical over 9 bases. The CDR3 covers 16 residues. The germline V gene encodes CDR1 MRHNA and CDR2 SNTAGT. V lost 4 bases and J lost 1; bases outside the gene matches: 7. The CDR3 sequence is CASSGGQGAANTEAFF. For the CDR3, the DNA is TGTGCCAGCAGTGGGGGACAGGGTGCAGCGAACACTGAAGCTTTCTTT.

About this clone: Within the sample, other DNA sequences also encode this same CDR3. This chain joins TRBV19 and TRBJ2-3, with D possibly matching TRBD2 (6 bases). This CDR3 contains 14 residues. The V end lost 10 bases, the J end lost 2 bases, and 16 bases lay between the germline ends. Germline V gene sequence: CDR1 LNHDA, CDR2 SQIVND (reference sequence). As DNA, the CDR3 is TGTGCCACAGACCATCGGGGGAACACAGATACGCAGTATTTT. As protein: CATDHRGNTDTQYF.

V and J are TRBV5-8 and TRBJ2-5; D is possibly TRBD1 (6 bases). Trimming left V 4 bases short and J 2 bases short, with 12 bases between. Germline CDR1 SGHTS, CDR2 YDEGEE. The CDR3 runs 14 residues. The CDR3 here is CASSRGQGQETQYF. CDR3 in DNA: TGTGCCAGCAGCCGCGGGCAGGGGCAAGAGACCCAGTACTTC.

This chain links TRBV28 with TRBJ1-2, with D possibly TRBD1 on 6 matching bases. The CDR3 is 13 amino acids. V lost 6 bases and J lost 4, with 12 bases in between. Germline V gene lookup returns CDR1 MDHEN and CDR2 SYDVKM. This chain's CDR3 is CASRLQGSYGYTF. CDR3 DNA sequence: TGTGCCAGCAGGCTTCAGGGGTCCTATGGCTACACCTTC.

There are a few counts of this clone. The V and J genes are TRBV2 and TRBJ1-4; D is unclear. Germline lookup yields CDR1 SNHLY and CDR2 FYNNEI. V dropped 3 bases and J dropped 6 bases, with 8 bases sitting between them. This CDR3 is built from 13 residues. CDR3 region: CASSDAADEKLFF. CDR3 nucleotide sequence: TGTGCCAGCAGTGATGCGGCCGATGAAAAACTGTTTTTT.

Only one count was recorded for this clone. V gene TRBV19 combines with J gene TRBJ1-2, with D perhaps TRBD1 (5 bases). Germline assignment: CDR1 LNHDA and CDR2 SQIVND (reference sequence). The CDR3 has 13 amino acids. V shed 5 bases and J shed 5 bases, with 12 bases lying between them. In DNA form, the CDR3 reads TGTGCCAGTAGTCCACAGGCAGGGTATGGCTACACCTTC. As protein: CASSPQAGYGYTF.

The chain is built from TRBV6-5 and TRBJ1-4; D might be TRBD1 (5 bases). The CDR3 consists of 14 residues. Trimming left V 7 bases short and J 7 bases short, with 16 bases between. CDR1 is MNHEY, CDR2 SVGAGI, per germline. The CDR3 loop reads CASTKGVSGEKLFF. The CDR3 DNA sequence: TGTGCCAGCACCAAAGGGGTTTCGGGTGAAAAACTGTTTTTT.

V and J are TRBV25-1 and TRBJ1-1; no clear D. The V and J ends lost 5 bases and 9 bases respectively, with 16 bases between them. The CDR3 length is 13 residues. The germline V gene has CDR1 MGHDK and CDR2 SYGVNS. DNA of the CDR3: TGTGCCAGCAGTTCCGTGACTCCACCCCAAGCTTTCTTT. Its protein is CASSSVTPPQAFF.

This chain links TRBV2 with TRBJ2-5, with 8 bases matching TRBD1. The J call is uncertain, as TRBJ2-7 better fits the DNA end. CDR1 is SNHLY, CDR2 FYNNEI, per germline. The CDR3 loop spans 14 amino acids. This CDR3 is CASTLLRTGNEQYF. CDR3 nucleotides: TGTGCCAGCACCCTACTCAGGACAGGGAACGAGCAGTACTTC.

This clone was recorded many times. The rearrangement uses TRBV2 and TRBJ2-2, with unresolved D. V was clipped by 8 bases and J by 4 bases, with 11 bases between them. From germline, CDR1 is SNHLY and CDR2 FYNNEI. The CDR3 is 13 residues long. The CDR3 spells CASFDSVTGELFF. The CDR3 bases are TGTGCCAGCTTCGATAGTGTCACCGGGGAGCTGTTTTTT.

This clone was found once. This chain joins TRBV6-6 and TRBJ1-1, with 9 bases that match TRBD1. V lost 2 bases and J lost 6; bases outside the gene matches: 10. CDR1 and CDR2 (germline): MNHNY, SVGAGI (reference sequence). CDR3 length: 16 residues. The CDR3 DNA reads as TGTGCCAGCAGTTACACAGGGGGCGGTGAGGGGGCTGAAGCTTTCTTT. This encodes CASSYTGGGEGAEAFF.

CDR3 in DNA: TGTGCCAGCACTCCGGCAGGGCGGGAAACTGAAGCTTTCTTT. Residues: CASTPAGRETEAFF. This chain joins TRBV6-5 and TRBJ1-1, with D possibly matching TRBD1 (5 bases). V gave up 7 bases and J gave up 5 bases, with 17 bases separating them. Germline V gene lookup returns CDR1 MNHEY and CDR2 SVGAGI. The CDR3 is 14 residues long.

The CDR3 DNA follows: TGTGAGCCAAGGCAGGGAAGCAATCAGCCCCAGCATTTT. Protein sequence: CEPRQGSNQPQHF. The chain employs TRBV7-3 and TRBJ1-5, with D possibly matching TRBD1 (5 bases). This CDR3 spans 13 amino acids. In germline, CDR1 is SGHTA, CDR2 FQGTGA.

The chain joins TRBV6-5 to TRBJ1-4; 7 bases are shared with TRBD1. Germline CDR1 MNHEY, CDR2 SVGAGI. The CDR3 is 13 residues long. Trimming removed 2 bases from V and 6 bases from J; junction bases left unmatched: 0. The CDR3 protein is CASSYGTDEKLFF. CDR3 nucleotide sequence: TGTGCCAGCAGTTACGGGACAGATGAAAAACTGTTTTTT.

This chain connects TRBV4-3 to TRBJ2-7; 14 nucleotides match TRBD2. V gave up 0 bases and J gave up 1 base; unmatched junction bases: 2. Germline loops: CDR1 LGHNA, CDR2 YSLEER. The length of the CDR3 is 17 residues. The CDR3, as DNA: TGCGCCAGCAGCCAAGAGGGGACTAGCGGGGGATCCTACGAGCAGTACTTC. It yields the protein CASSQEGTSGGSYEQYF.

This clone was recorded a few times. The CDR3 DNA reads TGTGCCACCACTAGCGGCGCGTCCCAAGAGACCCAGTACTTC. Translation: CATTSGASQETQYF. The chain recombines TRBV28 with TRBJ2-5; the match to TRBD2 covers 8 bases. The CDR3 runs to 14 residues. Germline V CDR1 and CDR2: MDHEN, SYDVKM. V was clipped by 10 bases and J by 1 base; unmatched bases: 8.

The chain couples TRBV18 to TRBJ1-1, with a possible D match to TRBD1 (6 bases). The germline CDR1 and CDR2 sequences are KGHSH and LQKENI. The CDR3 sequence is 13 residues long. V gave up 5 bases and J gave up 7 bases, with 14 bases separating them. The chain's CDR3 is CASSIGGGREAFF. The CDR3, as DNA: TGTGCCAGCTCAATAGGGGGGGGTCGTGAAGCTTTCTTT.

This chain joins TRBV28 and TRBJ2-5; TRBD2 matches 12 bases. The CDR3 contains 17 residues. The germline CDR1 and CDR2 sequences are MDHEN and SYDVKM. V dropped 1 base and J dropped 0; count of bases not matched to a gene: 3. CDR3 coding DNA: TGTGCCAGCAGTTTATATTGGACTAGCGGGGACCAAGAGACCCAGTACTTC. Translated: CASSLYWTSGDQETQYF.

The chain has TRBV30 and TRBJ2-7; 10 bases align to TRBD1. The J segment lost 6 bases and the V segment lost 5 bases, leaving 4 bases of the junction unmatched. The CDR3 consists of 12 residues. CDR1 GTSNPN and CDR2 SVGIG come from the germline V gene (reference sequence). The CDR3 DNA is TGTGCCTGGGACAGGGGGCGTACCGAGCAGTACTTC. Translated, it gives CAWDRGRTEQYF.

This sequence joins TRBV7-9 and TRBJ2-1, with 9 bases fitting TRBD1. This CDR3 comprises 14 residues. Per germline, CDR1 SEHNR and CDR2 FQNEAQ (reference sequence). The V gene end was trimmed by 3 bases and the J gene end by 7 bases; junction bases not matched to a gene: 4. The CDR3 sequence: CASSFRGQGNEQFF. The CDR3 DNA follows: TGTGCCAGCAGCTTTAGGGGACAGGGTAATGAGCAGTTCTTC.

The chain recombines TRBV28 with TRBJ2-2, with 8 bases fitting TRBD2. Germline loops: CDR1 MDHEN, CDR2 SYDVKM. The CDR3 runs to 15 residues. Unmatched junction bases numbered 6, after V lost 5 bases and J lost 4 bases. DNA for the CDR3: TGTGCCAGCAGTCTTCCAGCGGGGGTCACCGGGGAGCTGTTTTTT. Residues: CASSLPAGVTGELFF.

The chain links TRBV6-1 to TRBJ2-2; maybe TRBD1 (5 bases). Per the germline V gene, CDR1 is MNHNS and CDR2 is SASEGT. The CDR3 is 14 residues long. V gave up 7 bases and J gave up 4 bases, with 13 bases separating them. The CDR3 spells CASKGQHTTGELFF. Here the CDR3 DNA reads TGTGCCAGCAAGGGGCAACACACCACCGGGGAGCTGTTTTTT.